What follows describes a single TCR beta chain. Its antigen is not known. This sample stems from a study of regulatory T cells in long-lasting Graves disease. Study outcomes and limitations: Sample size was small, which may have lowered accuracy.

CDR1 is SGHDN and CDR2 is FVKESK in the germline V gene. V shed 7 bases and J shed 0 bases, with 12 bases lying between them. The CDR3 is 14 amino acids. The time point was: persistent/refractory GD, antithyroid drugs over 5 years with positive TRAb. PBMC-derived RNA was used for the TCR library. According to the study, TCR beta libraries were built with iRepertoire HTBI primers and CDR3-region Arm-PCR. TCRdb re-derived calls from the multiplex PCR reads in MiXCR, one entry per CDR3 protein. The sample includes 420,000 or so distinct CDR3 sequences, about 25% of them seen just once. The sequencing here drew on peripheral blood mononuclear cells (PBMCs), taken when the disease was refractory, from a patient treated with antithyroid drugs. The genes are TRBV14 and TRBJ1-1; the D is unclear. The source of this sequence is a female donor with Graves disease. The CDR3 DNA reads as TGTGCCAGCAATCAAGCAGTTATGAACACTGAAGCTTTCTTT. It specifies CASNQAVMNTEAFF.